This TCR beta chain was identified in a study of blood T cell repertoires in COVID-19. Per the original data handling: Reference gene primer amplification in the assay estimated nucleated cell counts. The data were produced by immunoSEQ multiplex PCR, yet TCRdb's version contains in-frame clones alone and is incomplete. V, J and clone size are taken as reported in that table, and D and trimming were inferred from the DNA itself. In the table there are more than 65,000 clones, roughly 82% of which are singletons. The material sequenced was peripheral blood. The TCR sequence derives from a human donor in a cohort sampled during active COVID-19.

The CDR3 nucleotides read TGTGCCAGCAGCCCCAGGACTAGCTCCAACGTCCTGACTTTC. Translated: CASSPRTSSNVLTF. The chain recombines TRBV7-9 with TRBJ2-6, with TRBD2 matching over 8 bases. This CDR3 comprises 14 residues. CDR1 is SEHNR, CDR2 FQNEAQ, per germline (reference sequence). The V and J ends lost 5 bases and 8 bases, in that order; junction bases with no gene match: 5.